A few counts support the clone carrying this TCR beta chain. CDR3 length: 15 residues. Between the trimmed V and J ends, which lost 4 bases and 0 bases, there was a span of 16 bases. Germline CDR1 and CDR2: SQVTM and ANQGSEA. This entry comes from a study of cytomegalovirus exposure and HLA in healthy donors. PCR was performed using 60 Vbeta and 13 Jbeta primers. Using immunoSEQ multiplex PCR, the repertoire was profiled, and TCRdb retains in-frame clones only, with some absent. The sample contains roughly 150,000 clones, 73% of which appear only once. The chain joins TRBV29-1 to TRBJ2-7, with D possibly TRBD2 on 5 matching bases. Sample: PBMCs. This TCR derives from a woman in her late teens or twenties in good health and CMV-seropositive. CDR3 DNA: TGCAGCGTTGGTCCCCCGCGGGCGAGCTCCTACGAGCAGTACTTC. It codes for CSVGPPRASSYEQYF.